A selection of T cell receptor beta chains follows, all from one sample in a study of blood T cell repertoires in COVID-19. Some clones are missing from TCRdb's copy, which holds only in-frame ones; the method was immunoSEQ multiplex PCR. In the table there are approximately 270,000 clones, approximately 85% of which are singletons. Material for sequencing was PBMCs or T cells enriched from blood (not recorded which). Receptors originate from a woman aged 45-60 years who had recovered from COVID-19. Each CDR3 is given without its conserved first and last residue. The order of the fields is V gene, J gene, CDR3 protein.

TRBV5-1,TRBJ2-2,ASSLSPGSVGELF
TRBV9,TRBJ2-7,ASSVSSGIRREEQY
TRBV16,TRBJ1-1,ASSPTMGEAF
TRBV2,TRBJ2-1,ASRRLAGVYNEQF
TRBV6-4,TRBJ2-5,ASSARARVETQY
TRBV12-3/TRBV12-4,TRBJ2-7,ASSLGPSYEQY
TRBV6-1,TRBJ1-2,ASSEAAGPYGYT
TRBV18,TRBJ1-1,ASSPPGGNTEAF
TRBV24-1,TRBJ1-6,ATRGTGLNSPLH
TRBV14,TRBJ2-3,ASSPSGDTQY
TRBV4-1,TRBJ2-7,ASSQARGADEQY
TRBV27,TRBJ2-1,ASSLSRGSYNEQF
TRBV9,TRBJ1-5,ASSVDGGNQPQH
TRBV11-2,TRBJ2-3,ASSFDWGNKGYSTDTQY
TRBV5-1,TRBJ2-7,ARPRLPHVYEQY
TRBV7-9,TRBJ2-5,ASSPGTSGSIPETQY
TRBV5-1,TRBJ2-1,ASSLALVSYNEQF
TRBV3-1/TRBV3-2,TRBJ1-6,ASSQGRGTFSPLH
TRBV28,TRBJ1-6,ASSWSRGGSPLH
TRBV2,TRBJ1-2,ASSRRDPGRYGYT
TRBV6-6,TRBJ2-1,ASSSRGENEQF
TRBV10-3,TRBJ1-5,ATQEARTQPQH
TRBV28,TRBJ1-2,ASSLPGWAADGYT
TRBV28,TRBJ2-1,ASSAGGSSYNEQF
TRBV19,TRBJ1-4,ASSAAGTGNEKLF
TRBV27,TRBJ2-1,ASSEGPIYNEQF
TRBV7-9,TRBJ2-3,ASSPRPGSPDTQY
TRBV28,TRBJ2-5,ASRRAGTPSETQY